A single T cell receptor (beta chain) is shown here with its context. Antigen: not known. The sample is drawn from a study of cytomegalovirus exposure and HLA in healthy donors. General observations from the study: Later analysis suggested most CMV-associated TCR beta chains were HLA-restricted.

PCR involved 60 Vbeta and 13 Jbeta primers. Using immunoSEQ multiplex PCR, the repertoire was profiled, and TCRdb retains in-frame clones only, with some absent. In the table there are 210,000 or so clones, around 73% of which are singletons. In germline, CDR1 is LGHNT, CDR2 FRNRAP. The junction had 4 bases not matched to a gene; V was cut back by 7 bases and J by 5 bases. CDR3 length equals 13 residues. Sequencing input: PBMCs. This chain joins TRBV12-5 and TRBJ2-3; 9 positions agree with TRBD2. The TCR originated in a woman aged 25 to 39 in good health and CMV-seropositive. The CDR3 DNA sequence: TGTGCTAGTGCAAGACTAGCGGTAGATACGCAGTATTTT. Its translation is CASARLAVDTQYF.